This T cell receptor beta chain was obtained from a study of neurological immune-mediated disorders. Study-level results: HTLV-1-associated myelopathy had the most TCR clonal expansion, whereas multiple sclerosis had the least (lower than in healthy controls).

This clonotype has ten or more counts. Its specificity is not known. This CDR3 is 13 amino acids long. The V gene's germline CDR1 is SGHTS and CDR2 YDEGEE. Trimming took 5 bases from V and 8 from J; bases not matched to a gene: 7. Each TCR transcript was tagged with a 10-nucleotide random UMI during 5'RACE. Per sequencing run, 15-18 subjects together gave over 170 million TCR-beta sequences. MiXCR, applied by TCRdb to the 5' RACE reads, yields one record per CDR3 protein. The table records around 70,000 distinct CDR3 sequences, roughly 5.5% of them present only once. The V gene is TRBV5-8, the J gene TRBJ1-2; 9 bases fit TRBD1. This receptor was identified in a woman under 40 with multiple sclerosis. Input material: PBMCs. The CDR3 region has the DNA TGTGCCAGCAGATCATATGGGACAGGGGGCTACACCTTC. Translating it yields CASRSYGTGGYTF.